This T cell receptor beta chain is drawn from a study of shared clonotypes between healthy human individuals. Overall study results and limits: The small donor group covered limited genetic and exposure diversity.

Splitting the CD4+ cells yielded a CD45RA+ naive subset and a CD45RA-negative memory subset. A note on this clone: Its antigen is currently unknown.

Germline V gene sequence: CDR1 SGHRS, CDR2 YFSETQ. There are 14 residues in the CDR3. V dropped 4 bases and J dropped 8 bases, with 16 bases sitting between them. At a deep level, the assay was run. Authors' analysis steps: Junction-only sequences without quality scores were provided by ImmunoSEQ, so filtering was different. Method: immunoSEQ multiplex PCR; TCRdb's copy keeps in-frame clones and lacks some. V and J calls and clone size follow that table, whereas D and trimming were derived from the DNA. The sample has roughly 2.5 million clones, around 94% seen once; the top ten hold about 0.13%. The rearrangement links TRBV5-1 to TRBJ2-1, with D possibly being TRBD1 (6 bases). Sequencing was done on a sample of naive CD4+ T cells sorted from blood. Described subset: CD45RA+ positively selected. The source of this sequence is a man between 18 and 35 years old in good health. DNA of the CDR3: TGCGCCAGCAGCCACAAGACAGGCGGCGATGAGCAGTTCTTC. It encodes CASSHKTGGDEQFF.